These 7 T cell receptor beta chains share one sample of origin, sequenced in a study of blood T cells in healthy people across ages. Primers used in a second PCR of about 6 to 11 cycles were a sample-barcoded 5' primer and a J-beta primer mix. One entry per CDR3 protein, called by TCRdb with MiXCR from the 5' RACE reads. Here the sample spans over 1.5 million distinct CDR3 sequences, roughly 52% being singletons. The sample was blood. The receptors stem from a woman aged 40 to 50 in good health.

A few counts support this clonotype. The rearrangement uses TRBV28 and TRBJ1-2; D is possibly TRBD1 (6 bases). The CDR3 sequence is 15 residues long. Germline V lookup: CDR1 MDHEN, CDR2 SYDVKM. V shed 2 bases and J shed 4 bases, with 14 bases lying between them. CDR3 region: CASSLAGQSLYGYTF. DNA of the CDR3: TGTGCCAGCAGTTTAGCAGGACAGAGCCTCTATGGCTACACCTTC.

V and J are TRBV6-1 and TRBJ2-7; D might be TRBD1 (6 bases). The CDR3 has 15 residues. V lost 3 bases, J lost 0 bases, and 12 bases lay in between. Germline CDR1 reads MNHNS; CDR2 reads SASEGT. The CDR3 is CASSDGWDISYEQYF. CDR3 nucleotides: TGTGCCAGCAGTGATGGTTGGGACATCTCCTACGAGCAGTACTTC.

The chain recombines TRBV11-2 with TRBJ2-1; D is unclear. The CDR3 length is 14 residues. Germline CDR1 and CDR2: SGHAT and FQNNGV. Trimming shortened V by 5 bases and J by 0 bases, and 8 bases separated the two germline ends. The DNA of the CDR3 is TGTGCCAGCAGCCGGTGGAGCTCCTACAATGAGCAGTTCTTC. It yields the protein CASSRWSSYNEQFF.

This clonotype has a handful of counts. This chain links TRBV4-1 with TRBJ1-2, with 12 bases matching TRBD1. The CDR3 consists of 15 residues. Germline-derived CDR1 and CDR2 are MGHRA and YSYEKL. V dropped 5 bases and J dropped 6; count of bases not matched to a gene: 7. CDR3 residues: CASSARDRGLHGYTF. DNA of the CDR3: TGCGCCAGCAGCGCCCGGGACAGGGGGCTTCATGGCTACACCTTC.

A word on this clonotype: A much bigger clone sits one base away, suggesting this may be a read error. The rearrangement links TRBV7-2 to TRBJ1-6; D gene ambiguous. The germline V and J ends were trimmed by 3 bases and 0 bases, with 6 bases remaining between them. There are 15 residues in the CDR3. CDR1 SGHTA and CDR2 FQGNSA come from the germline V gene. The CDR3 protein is CASSFASSYNSPLHF. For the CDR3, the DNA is TGTGCCAGCAGCTTTGCGAGCTCCTATAATTCACCCCTCCACTTT. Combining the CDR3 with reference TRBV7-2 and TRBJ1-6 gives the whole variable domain GAGVSQSPSNKVTEKGKDVELRCDPISGHTALYWYRQSLGQGLEFLIYFQGNSAPDKSGLPSDRFSAERTGGSVSTLTIQRTQQEDSAVYLCASSFASSYNSPLHFGNGTRLTVT.

The CDR3 spells CTSSFYRDAKNIQYF. In DNA form, the CDR3 reads TGTACCAGCAGCTTCTACAGGGATGCCAAAAACATTCAGTACTTC. The chain recombines TRBV7-2 with TRBJ2-4; possibly TRBD1 for D (6 bases). The germline V gene encodes CDR1 SGHTA and CDR2 FQGNSA. V lost 3 bases and J lost 1, with 10 bases in between. The CDR3 covers 15 residues. Full variable domain (missing parts from reference TRBV7-2 and TRBJ2-4): GAGVSQSPSNKVTEKGKDVELRCDPISGHTALYWYRQSLGQGLEFLIYFQGNSAPDKSGLPSDRFSAERTGGSVSTLTIQRTQQEDSAVYLCTSSFYRDAKNIQYFGAGTRLSVL.

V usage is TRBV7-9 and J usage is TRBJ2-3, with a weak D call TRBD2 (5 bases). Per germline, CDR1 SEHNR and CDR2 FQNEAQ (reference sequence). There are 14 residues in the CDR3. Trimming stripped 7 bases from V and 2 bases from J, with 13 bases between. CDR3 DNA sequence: TGTGCCAGCACCGAGAGGGTCATCACAGATACGCAGTATTTT. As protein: CASTERVITDTQYF.